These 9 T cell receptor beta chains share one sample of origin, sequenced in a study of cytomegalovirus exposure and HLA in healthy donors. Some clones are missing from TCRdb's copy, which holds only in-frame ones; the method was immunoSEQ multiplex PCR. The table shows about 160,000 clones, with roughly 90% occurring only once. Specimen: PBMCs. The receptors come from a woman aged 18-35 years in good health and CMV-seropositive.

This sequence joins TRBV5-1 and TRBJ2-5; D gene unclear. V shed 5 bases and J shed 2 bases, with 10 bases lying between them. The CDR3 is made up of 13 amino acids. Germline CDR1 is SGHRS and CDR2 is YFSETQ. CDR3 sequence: CASRNDTQETQYF. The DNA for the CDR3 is TGCGCCAGCAGAAATGACACGCAAGAGACCCAGTACTTC.

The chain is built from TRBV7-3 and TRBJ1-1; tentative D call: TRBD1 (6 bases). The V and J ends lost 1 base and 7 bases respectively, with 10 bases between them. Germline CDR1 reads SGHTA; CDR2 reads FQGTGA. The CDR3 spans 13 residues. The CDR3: CASSLNREGEAFF. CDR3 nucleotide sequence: TGTGCCAGCAGCTTAAACAGGGAGGGTGAAGCTTTCTTT.

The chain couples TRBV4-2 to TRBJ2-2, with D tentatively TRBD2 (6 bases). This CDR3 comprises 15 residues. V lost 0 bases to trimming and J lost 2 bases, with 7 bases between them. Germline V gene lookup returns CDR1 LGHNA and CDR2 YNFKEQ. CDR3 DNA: TGTGCCAGCAGCCAAGAGGCGGGAAACACCGGGGAGCTGTTTTTT. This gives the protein CASSQEAGNTGELFF.

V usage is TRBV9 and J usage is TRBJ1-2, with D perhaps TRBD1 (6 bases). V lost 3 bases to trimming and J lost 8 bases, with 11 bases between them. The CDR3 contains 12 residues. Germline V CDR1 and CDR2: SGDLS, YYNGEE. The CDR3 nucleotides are TGTGCCAGCAGCGCAACAGGGTCCGGCTACACCTTC. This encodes CASSATGSGYTF.

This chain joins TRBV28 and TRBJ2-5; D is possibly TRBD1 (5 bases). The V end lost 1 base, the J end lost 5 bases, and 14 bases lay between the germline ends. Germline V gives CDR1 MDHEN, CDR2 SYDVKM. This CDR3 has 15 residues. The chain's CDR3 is CASSLYRQGSETQYF. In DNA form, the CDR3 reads TGTGCCAGCAGTTTATACAGGCAGGGTTCGGAGACCCAGTACTTC.

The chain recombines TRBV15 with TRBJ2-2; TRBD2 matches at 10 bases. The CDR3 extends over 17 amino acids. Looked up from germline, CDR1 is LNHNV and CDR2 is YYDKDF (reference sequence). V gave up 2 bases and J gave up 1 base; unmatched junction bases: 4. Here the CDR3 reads CATSRPGLAENTGELFF. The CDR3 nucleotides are TGTGCCACCAGCAGACCTGGACTAGCGGAGAACACCGGGGAGCTGTTTTTT.

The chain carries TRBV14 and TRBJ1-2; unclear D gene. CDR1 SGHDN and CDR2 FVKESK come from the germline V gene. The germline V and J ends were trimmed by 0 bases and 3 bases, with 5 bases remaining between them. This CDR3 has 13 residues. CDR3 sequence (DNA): TGTGCCAGCAGCCAAGATACGGACTATGGCTACACCTTC. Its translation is CASSQDTDYGYTF.

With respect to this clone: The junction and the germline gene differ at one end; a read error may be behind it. The CDR3 spells CASSLVRDMQYF. CDR3 sequence (DNA): TGCGCCAGCAGCTTGGTTCGAGATATGCAGTATTTT. The chain combines TRBV5-1 with TRBJ2-3; D not certain. The V gene's germline CDR1 is SGHRS and CDR2 YFSETQ. This CDR3 is 12 amino acids long.

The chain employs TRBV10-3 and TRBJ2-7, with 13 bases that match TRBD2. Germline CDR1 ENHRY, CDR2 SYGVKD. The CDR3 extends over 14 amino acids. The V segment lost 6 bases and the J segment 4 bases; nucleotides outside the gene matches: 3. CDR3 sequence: CAISTSGREYEQYF. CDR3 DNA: TGTGCCATCAGCACTAGCGGGAGGGAGTACGAGCAGTACTTC.